The 20 T cell receptor beta chains reported below all come from one sample, sequenced in a study of blood T cell repertoires in COVID-19. Profiling relied on immunoSEQ multiplex PCR, and the TCRdb table lists in-frame clones only, not all of them. The table includes tens of thousands of clones, about 90% detected once. Material: peripheral blood. The source is a human donor in a cohort sampled during active COVID-19.

The rearrangement links TRBV11-2 to TRBJ2-7, with D perhaps TRBD2 (5 bases). CDR3 size: 14 residues. Trimming took 5 bases from V and 4 from J, leaving 15 bases between them. Germline CDR1 reads SGHAT; CDR2 reads FQNNGV. The CDR3 loop is CASSQLGFQYEQYV. The CDR3 nucleotides are TGTGCCAGCAGCCAACTAGGGTTCCAGTACGAGCAGTACGTC.

The chain joins TRBV6-4 to TRBJ2-7; 9 bases agree with TRBD2. The CDR3 spans 13 residues. Losses at the gene ends were 6 bases for V and 10 bases for J; bases not matched to a gene: 10. Per germline, CDR1 MRHNA and CDR2 SNTAGT. CDR3 nucleotide sequence: TGTGCCAGCAGGGTAAGCGAGCGGGAGGACCAGTACGTC. This gives the protein CASRVSEREDQYV.

The chain recombines TRBV7-8 with TRBJ1-2; tentatively, D is TRBD1 (5 bases). V was trimmed by 5 bases and J by 2 bases, leaving 15 bases between them. This CDR3 region has 15 residues. Germline V gives CDR1 SGHVS, CDR2 FQNEAQ. CDR3 region: CASSPWGRGNYGYTF. The CDR3 nucleotides read TGTGCCAGCAGCCCTTGGGGGAGGGGAAACTATGGCTACACCTTC.

The gene calls are TRBV5-1 and TRBJ2-1; TRBD2 agrees at 9 bases. There are 19 residues in the CDR3. Germline-derived CDR1 and CDR2 are SGHRS and YFSETQ. Trimming removed 4 bases from V and 2 bases from J; junction bases left unmatched: 16. In nucleotides, the CDR3 is TGCGCCAGCAGCAATCGACTAGCGGAGGATGTCTGGACCTACAATGAGCAGTTCTTC. Translated: CASSNRLAEDVWTYNEQFF.

The rearrangement joins TRBV7-9 to TRBJ2-5, with D unclear. Per the germline V gene, CDR1 is SEHNR and CDR2 is FQNEAQ (reference sequence). CDR3 size: 11 residues. Trimming left V 1 base short and J 9 bases short, with 6 bases between. The CDR3 sequence: CASSLGGAQYF. The CDR3 region has the DNA TGTGCCAGCAGCTTAGGCGGAGCCCAGTACTTC.

The chain carries TRBV9 and TRBJ2-3; possible D gene TRBD2, 6 bases. The V gene lost 0 bases and the J gene lost 2 bases, with 10 bases spanning the gap. The length of the CDR3 is 15 residues. Germline CDR1 is SGDLS and CDR2 is YYNGEE. CDR3 DNA: TGTGCCAGCAGCGTAGGGCCTAGCGTCACAGATACGCAGTATTTT. This encodes CASSVGPSVTDTQYF.

This clone was seen just once. The genes are TRBV19 and TRBJ2-1; D is perhaps TRBD2 (6 bases). The CDR3 runs 13 residues. The V gene's germline CDR1 is LNHDA and CDR2 SQIVND (reference sequence). Trimming took 7 bases from V and 0 from J, leaving 7 bases between them. The CDR3: CASIGSSYNEQFF. CDR3 coding DNA: TGTGCCAGTATCGGGAGCTCCTACAATGAGCAGTTCTTC.

The rearrangement joins TRBV24-1 to TRBJ2-3, with 11 positions matching TRBD1. Germline CDR1 and CDR2: KGHDR and SFDVKD. This CDR3 has 17 residues. V trimming: 2 bases; J trimming: 3 bases; junction bases outside the gene matches: 6. The CDR3 loop is CATSDWTGTGGTDTQYF. The CDR3 DNA is TGTGCCACCAGTGATTGGACCGGGACAGGGGGGACAGATACGCAGTATTTT.

This chain connects TRBV19 to TRBJ2-3, with 8 bases fitting TRBD2. CDR1 and CDR2 (germline): LNHDA, SQIVND (reference sequence). There are 13 residues in the CDR3. V dropped 7 bases and J dropped 6; count of bases not matched to a gene: 6. CDR3 in amino acids: CASMERETDTQYF. CDR3 bases: TGTGCCAGTATGGAGCGGGAGACGGATACGCAGTATTTT.

Written as DNA, the CDR3 is TGTGCCAGCAGTTCCGGGGAGTACACTGAAGCTTTCTTT. It specifies CASSSGEYTEAFF. The chain is built from TRBV6-5 and TRBJ1-1; no reliable D call. This CDR3 has 13 amino acids. V gave up 4 bases and J gave up 3 bases, with 9 bases separating them. CDR1 is MNHEY and CDR2 is SVGAGI in the germline V gene.

The chain has TRBV3-1 (or the pseudogene TRBV3-2) and TRBJ1-4, with D perhaps TRBD1 (5 bases). CDR3 length: 15 residues. V lost 2 bases, J lost 4 bases, and 11 bases lay in between. Germline CDR1 LGHDT, CDR2 YNNKEL (reference sequence). CDR3 amino acids: CASSQTGKHNEKLFF. As DNA, the CDR3 is TGTGCCAGCAGCCAAACAGGAAAACATAATGAAAAACTGTTTTTT.

This clone was observed a single time. The junction shows a germline mismatch at one end, possibly a read error. The chain joins TRBV20-1 to TRBJ1-2, with 7 bases matching TRBD1. Germline V gene lookup returns CDR1 DFQATT and CDR2 SNEGSKA (reference sequence). CDR3 length: 11 residues. CDR3 coding DNA: TGCAGTGCTAGGGTAGGGGGCACTTCTCTCTTC. Protein product: CSARVGGTSLF.

The V gene is TRBV4-3, the J gene TRBJ2-1, with TRBD1 identical over 7 bases. CDR3 length equals 15 residues. The ends lost 3 bases at V and 3 bases at J; junction bases unmatched: 5. Per germline, CDR1 LGHNA and CDR2 YSLEER. CDR3 coding DNA: TGCGCCAGCAGCCAGAAGGGACAGAACTACAATGAGCAGTTCTTC. Protein: CASSQKGQNYNEQFF.

V usage is TRBV7-9 and J usage is TRBJ1-2, with a tentative D call TRBD1 (5 bases). Trimming left V 2 bases short and J 7 bases short, with 8 bases between. The CDR3 runs 12 residues. Germline V gives CDR1 SEHNR, CDR2 FQNEAQ (reference sequence). The CDR3, as DNA: TGTGCCAGCAGCTTACAGGGTTCTGGCTACACCTTC. As protein: CASSLQGSGYTF.

This clone turned up a few times. The CDR3 DNA sequence: TGTGCCAGCAGCTTGAGTCACGGGAATAACTATGGCTACACCTTC. Amino acids: CASSLSHGNNYGYTF. This chain joins TRBV7-8 and TRBJ1-2; no reliable D call. CDR3 length: 15 amino acids. V lost 3 bases, J lost 1 base, and 12 bases lay in between. Germline assignment: CDR1 SGHVS and CDR2 FQNEAQ.

The chain couples TRBV12-3 or TRBV12-4 to TRBJ1-5; a weak D match, TRBD1 (5 bases). With 3 bases removed from V and 6 bases from J, the gap between germline ends came to 6 bases. The CDR3 sequence is 12 residues long. CDR3 DNA: TGTGCCAGCAGTTTTGGGGCTCAGCCCCAGCATTTT. It codes for CASSFGAQPQHF.

V gene TRBV6-6 combines with J gene TRBJ1-1; 7 nucleotides match TRBD1. The germline CDR1 and CDR2 sequences are MNHNY and SVGAGI (reference sequence). V dropped 2 bases and J dropped 1; count of bases not matched to a gene: 7. The CDR3 loop spans 16 amino acids. Here the CDR3 reads CASSYARGQQNTEAFF. The CDR3 coding sequence is TGTGCCAGCAGTTACGCTAGGGGACAGCAGAACACTGAAGCTTTCTTT.

The chain combines TRBV27 with TRBJ2-1, with 14 bases identical to TRBD2. Per the germline V gene, CDR1 is MNHEY and CDR2 is SMNVEV (reference sequence). Trimming cost V 4 bases and J 6 bases; bases outside gene matches: 8. CDR3 size: 17 residues. The CDR3 reads CASSSNRGLAGVNEQFF. DNA for the CDR3: TGTGCCAGCAGTTCCAACCGGGGACTAGCGGGGGTCAATGAGCAGTTCTTC.

The chain is built from TRBV20-1 and TRBJ2-1; TRBD2 matches at 10 bases. The germline V gene has CDR1 DFQATT and CDR2 SNEGSKA (reference sequence). V was pared by 3 bases and J by 10 bases, with 12 bases of the junction left unmatched. The CDR3 totals 15 residues. The CDR3 loop is CSASPGTSAGREQFF. The DNA of the CDR3 is TGCAGTGCTAGTCCCGGGACTAGCGCCGGGAGAGAGCAGTTCTTC.

The chain carries TRBV6-5 and TRBJ2-7, with a possible D match to TRBD2 (7 bases). V lost 7 bases and J 3 bases, leaving 19 bases between the germline ends. Germline CDR1 MNHEY, CDR2 SVGAGI. The length of the CDR3 is 15 residues. This chain's CDR3 is CASTKGGGLGYEQYV. CDR3 sequence (DNA): TGTGCCAGCACCAAAGGGGGGGGGTTGGGCTACGAGCAGTACGTC.